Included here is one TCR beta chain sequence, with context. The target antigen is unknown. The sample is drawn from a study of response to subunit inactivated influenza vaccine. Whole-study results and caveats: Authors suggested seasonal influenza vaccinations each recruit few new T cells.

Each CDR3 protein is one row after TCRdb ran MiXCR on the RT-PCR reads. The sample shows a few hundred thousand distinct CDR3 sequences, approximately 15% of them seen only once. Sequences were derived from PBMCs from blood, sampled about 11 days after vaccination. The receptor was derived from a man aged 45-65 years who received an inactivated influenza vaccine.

DNA of the CDR3: TGTGCCAGCAGTTTTGACCCAACAGGGTTCAATGAGCAGTTCTTC. It is translated as CASSFDPTGFNEQFF. V and J are TRBV6-2 or TRBV6-3 and TRBJ2-1, with D possibly TRBD1 on 6 matching bases. The CDR3 covers 15 residues. Germline V gene sequence: CDR1 MNHEY, CDR2 SVGEGT. The germline V and J ends were trimmed by 4 bases and 6 bases, with 16 bases remaining between them.